This paragraph covers one T cell receptor beta chain sequence. MiXCR, applied by TCRdb to the 5' RACE reads, yields one record per CDR3 protein. The repertoire holds more than 1.5 million distinct CDR3 sequences, with about 32% as singletons. This specimen comes from a study of identical twins. This CDR3 contains 14 residues. Per germline, CDR1 DFQATT and CDR2 SNEGSKA (reference sequence). V lost 3 bases and J lost 7, with 15 bases in between. This sequence originates from a newborn girl in good health. J is TRBJ1-4 and V is TRBV20-1, with no clear D. Sequenced material: cord blood. This CDR3 reads CSARRGQASEKLFF. The CDR3 nucleotides read TGCAGTGCTAGGAGAGGGCAGGCCAGTGAAAAACTGTTTTTT.